Included here is one T cell receptor beta chain sequence, with context. This specimen comes from a study of blood T cell repertoires in COVID-19. Here immunoSEQ multiplex PCR was the method, and the copy in TCRdb shows in-frame clones only, minus some. The table has roughly 120,000 clones, roughly 80% seen once. V shed 2 bases and J shed 5 bases, with 15 bases lying between them. Germline V gene sequence: CDR1 MDHEN, CDR2 SYDVKM. This CDR3 region has 16 residues. This TCR derives from a man aged 50-60 years with acute or convalescent COVID-19. This sequence joins TRBV28 and TRBJ2-2; no reliable D call. Sequencing input: peripheral blood. CDR3: CASSLPERSITGELFF. The CDR3 region has the DNA TGTGCCAGCAGTTTACCCGAACGCTCTATAACCGGGGAGCTGTTTTTT.